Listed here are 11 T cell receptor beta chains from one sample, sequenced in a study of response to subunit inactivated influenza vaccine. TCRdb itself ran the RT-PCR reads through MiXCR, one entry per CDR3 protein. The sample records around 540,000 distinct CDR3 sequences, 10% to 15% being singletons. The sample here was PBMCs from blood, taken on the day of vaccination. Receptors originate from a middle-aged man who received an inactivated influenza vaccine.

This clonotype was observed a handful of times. CDR3 loop: CASSPSDRGMNTEAFF. CDR3 bases: TGTGCCAGCAGCCCCTCGGACAGGGGAATGAACACTGAAGCTTTCTTT. The chain is built from TRBV3-1 and TRBJ1-1; 9 nucleotides align to TRBD1. Germline V gene data show CDR1 as LGHDT and CDR2 as YNNKEL (reference sequence). With V trimmed by 4 bases and J by 0 bases, 6 bases remained unmatched. There are 16 residues in the CDR3.

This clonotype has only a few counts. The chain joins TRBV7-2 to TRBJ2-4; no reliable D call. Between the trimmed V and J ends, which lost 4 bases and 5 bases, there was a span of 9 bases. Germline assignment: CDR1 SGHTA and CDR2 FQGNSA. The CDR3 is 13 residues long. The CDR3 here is CASSSPAQNIQYF. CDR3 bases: TGTGCCAGCAGCTCTCCTGCTCAAAACATTCAGTACTTC.

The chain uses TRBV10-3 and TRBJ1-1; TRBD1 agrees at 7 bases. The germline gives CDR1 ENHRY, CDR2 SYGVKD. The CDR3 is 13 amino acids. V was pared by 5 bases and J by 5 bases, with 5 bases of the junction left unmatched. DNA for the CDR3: TGTGCCATCAGTACAGGGGAAGGGACTGAAGCTTTCTTT. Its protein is CAISTGEGTEAFF.

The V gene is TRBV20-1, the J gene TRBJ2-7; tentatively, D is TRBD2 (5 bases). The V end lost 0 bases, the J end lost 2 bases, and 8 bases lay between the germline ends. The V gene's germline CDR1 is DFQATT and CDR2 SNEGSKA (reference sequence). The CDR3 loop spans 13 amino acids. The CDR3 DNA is TGCAGTGCTAGAGATCCCGGGACCTACGAGCAGTACTTC. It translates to CSARDPGTYEQYF.

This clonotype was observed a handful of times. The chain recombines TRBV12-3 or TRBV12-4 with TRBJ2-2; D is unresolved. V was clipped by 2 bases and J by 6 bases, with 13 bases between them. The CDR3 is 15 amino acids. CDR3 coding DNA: TGTGCCAGCAGTTTAATTTCTCCGGTGCCCGGGGAGCTGTTTTTT. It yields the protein CASSLISPVPGELFF.

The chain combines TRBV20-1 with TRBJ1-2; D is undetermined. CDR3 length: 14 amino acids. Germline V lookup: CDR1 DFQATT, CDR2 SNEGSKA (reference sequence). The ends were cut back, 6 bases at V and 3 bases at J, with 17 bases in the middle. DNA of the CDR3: TGCAGTGCGCGGGCCGATATGACCCACTATGGCTACACCTTC. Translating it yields CSARADMTHYGYTF.

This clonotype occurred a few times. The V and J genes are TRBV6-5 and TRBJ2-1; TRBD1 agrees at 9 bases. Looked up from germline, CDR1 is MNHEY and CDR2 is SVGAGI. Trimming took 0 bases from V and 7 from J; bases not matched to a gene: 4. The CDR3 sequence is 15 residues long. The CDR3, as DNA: TGTGCCAGCAGTTACTCTGGGGACAGGGCGAATGAGCAGTTCTTC. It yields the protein CASSYSGDRANEQFF.

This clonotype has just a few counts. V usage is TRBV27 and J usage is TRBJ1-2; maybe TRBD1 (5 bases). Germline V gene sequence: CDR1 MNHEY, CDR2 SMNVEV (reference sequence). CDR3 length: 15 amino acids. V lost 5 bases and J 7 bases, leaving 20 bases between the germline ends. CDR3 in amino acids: CASSRTLQGFGGYTF. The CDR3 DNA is TGTGCCAGCAGTCGAACCCTGCAGGGTTTTGGTGGCTACACCTTC.

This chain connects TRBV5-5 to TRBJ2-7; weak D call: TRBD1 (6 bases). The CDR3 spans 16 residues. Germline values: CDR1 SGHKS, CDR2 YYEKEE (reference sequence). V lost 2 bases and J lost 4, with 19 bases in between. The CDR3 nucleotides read TGTGCCAGCAGCTTTCAGGGGAAGGGGAGCTCATACGAGCAGTACTTC. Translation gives CASSFQGKGSSYEQYF.

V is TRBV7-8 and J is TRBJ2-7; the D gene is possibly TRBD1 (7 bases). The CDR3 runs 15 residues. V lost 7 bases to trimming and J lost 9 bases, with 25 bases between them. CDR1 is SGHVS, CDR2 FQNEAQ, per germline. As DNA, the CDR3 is TGTGCCAGCACCCGCAGCTCCAGGGGGGAATTGGGGCAGTACTTC. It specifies CASTRSSRGELGQYF.

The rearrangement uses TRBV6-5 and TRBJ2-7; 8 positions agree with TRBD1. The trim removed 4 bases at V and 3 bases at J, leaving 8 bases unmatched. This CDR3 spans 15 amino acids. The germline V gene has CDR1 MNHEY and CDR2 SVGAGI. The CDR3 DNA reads TGTGCCAGCAGTTTCTACCTGACAGGGGACTACGAGCAGTACTTC. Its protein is CASSFYLTGDYEQYF.